These T cell receptor beta chains were read from a single sample in a study of T cell responses to AZD1222 COVID-19 vaccine. Data came from immunoSEQ multiplex PCR; TCRdb stores just in-frame clones and leaves some out. The table lists 150,000 or so clones, roughly nine tenths of them singletons. Material: peripheral blood, obtained on day 0 of AZD1222 vaccination. The receptor set was obtained from an adult in good health. The CDR3 runs from the conserved cysteine through the conserved F or W. The D gene is left open where the match is weak. A row's size may be missing; if present it is once, few, many or a size class.

length | V | size | D | CDR3
13 | TRBV7-2 | once | - | CASSLSSNQPQHF
14 | TRBV30 | - | - | CAWTTGLTAYEQYF
15 | TRBV6-5 | - | - | CASSLTPSSYNEQFF
14 | TRBV28 | - | - | CASRPERGGYGYTF
13 | TRBV7-2 | - | - | CASSLLLGGGYTF
16 | TRBV5-1 | - | - | CASSKGPTSGANVLTF
17 | TRBV18 | once | TRBD2 | CASSPAGGRLLTDTQYF
16 | TRBV7-8 | - | - | CASSSPLKFSSFEQYF
13 | TRBV2 | - | TRBD1 | CASREDRGNGYTF
15 | TRBV9 | - | TRBD1 | CASRGQQGATGELFF
15 | TRBV24-1 | - | TRBD1 | CATSDSRQGNTEAFF
15 | TRBV5-4 | - | TRBD2 | CASSAGLAGVDEQYF
12 | TRBV19 | - | TRBD1 | CASSRTGGGYTF
15 | TRBV5-1 | - | - | CASSLGFTGSPEAFF
16 | TRBV28 | - | - | CASRRTSTRSYNEQFF
15 | TRBV19 | - | TRBD1 | CASSSKGQGRTEAFF
14 | TRBV3-1/TRBV3-2 | - | - | CASSPARDFNEQYF
14 | TRBV16 | - | - | CASSQRGDTGELFF
20 | TRBV18 | - | - | CASSYSRERQWISGANVLTF
15 | TRBV27 | few | TRBD1 | CASSPGQGAPREQFF
15 | TRBV5-6 | - | TRBD2 | CASSFRTSGINEQFF
16 | TRBV5-4 | few | - | CASSLAKVGFNSPLHF
18 | TRBV5-1 | - | TRBD1 | CASSFAGTGGGAGTEAFF
14 | TRBV6-1 | - | - | CASSEASSNQPQHF
13 | TRBV7-6 | - | - | CASSPRPGTEAFF
14 | TRBV6-5 | - | - | CASSGVVGVEKLFF
16 | TRBV9 | - | TRBD2 | CASSAGLAGVGETQYF
13 | TRBV12-3/TRBV12-4 | - | - | CASSLDGNYGYTF